This TCR beta chain came from a study of cytomegalovirus exposure and HLA in healthy donors. Sequencing was performed with immunoSEQ multiplex PCR; in TCRdb, only in-frame clones are kept and a portion is missing. The sample has roughly 56,000 clones; roughly nine tenths are singletons. V gave up 1 base and J gave up 4 bases, with 9 bases separating them. CDR1 is SGHVS, CDR2 FQNEAQ, per germline. The CDR3 spans 14 residues. The chain joins TRBV7-8 to TRBJ2-3, with D possibly being TRBD2 (6 bases). The specimen was PBMCs. This clonotype was obtained from a woman aged 30 to 39 in good health and CMV-seronegative. This CDR3 reads CASSLETSSDTQYF. The CDR3 DNA reads TGTGCCAGCAGCTTAGAAACTAGCTCAGATACGCAGTATTTT.